The present entry profiles one TCR beta chain with its context. As yet, its antigen is unknown. This record comes from a study of PD-1 blockade in classical Hodgkin lymphoma. Points from the study as a whole: Nivolumab starters within 1 year of ASCT were excluded. Although disease activity or prior therapy may be involved, causes of the repertoire differences remain undefined. At C4D1, TCR diversity had climbed significantly for CD4+ cells, though not for CD8+ cells.

Each patient's relapse followed autologous stem cell transplantation, and brentuximab vedotin exposure varied. Complete response, partial response or progressive disease constituted the best response categories observed. Germline V gene lookup returns CDR1 LGHNA and CDR2 YNFKEQ. Trimming stripped 3 bases from V and 16 bases from J, with 21 bases between. This CDR3 is 14 amino acids long. The table came from immunoSEQ multiplex PCR; TCRdb's copy has only in-frame clones and leaves some out. The profile shows 6,000 to 9,500 clones, about 86% of them singletons. Sequencing was performed on peripheral blood mononuclear cells (PBMCs), taken at baseline. The receptor comes from a human donor with classical Hodgkin lymphoma. The chain combines TRBV4-2 with TRBJ1-4, with a weak D call TRBD1 (6 bases). CDR3 region: CASSHALDSPYRFF. The CDR3 DNA is TGTGCCAGCAGCCACGCCTTGGACAGTCCCTATCGGTTTTTT.